The clone carrying this TCR beta chain was detected many times. Its antigen remains unidentified. V lost 2 bases, J lost 6 bases, and 13 bases lay in between. The germline gives CDR1 SGHAT, CDR2 FQNNGV. CDR3 length: 15 residues. More than 9.5 ml fresh peripheral blood yielded the PBMCs. The record originates from a study of T cells in Graves' hyperthyroidism and ophthalmopathy. Study-wide points: Most clonotypes expanded in thyroid above 0.001 were likewise present in blood.

Amplification targeted TCR beta CDR3 regions from RNA transcripts. An initial round of RT-PCR targeting the TCR CDR3 relied on the HTBI primer set. Each CDR3 protein is one row after TCRdb ran MiXCR on the multiplex PCR reads. The sample holds under 750,000 distinct CDR3 sequences; around 19% are singletons and the top ten take approximately 16%. The J gene is TRBJ1-4, the V gene TRBV11-2, with D maybe TRBD1 (5 bases). The sequencing input was blood. The TCR comes from a woman aged 50 to 60 with Graves' hyperthyroidism that later progressed to Graves' ophthalmopathy. The CDR3 DNA is TGTGCCAGCAGCTTAACGAGCAGGGATTATGAAAAACTGTTTTTT. Translated, it gives CASSLTSRDYEKLFF.